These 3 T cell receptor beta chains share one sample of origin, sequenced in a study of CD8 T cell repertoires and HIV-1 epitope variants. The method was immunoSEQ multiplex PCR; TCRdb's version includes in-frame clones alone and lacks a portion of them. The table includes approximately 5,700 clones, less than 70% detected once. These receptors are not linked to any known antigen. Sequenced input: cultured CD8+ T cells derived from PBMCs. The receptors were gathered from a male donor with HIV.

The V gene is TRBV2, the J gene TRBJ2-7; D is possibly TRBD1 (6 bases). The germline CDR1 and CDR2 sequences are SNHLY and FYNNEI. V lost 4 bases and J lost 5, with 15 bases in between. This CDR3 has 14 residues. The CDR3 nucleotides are TGTGCCAGCAGTGCGAGGGGGTCCCCCCACGAGCAGTACTTC. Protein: CASSARGSPHEQYF.

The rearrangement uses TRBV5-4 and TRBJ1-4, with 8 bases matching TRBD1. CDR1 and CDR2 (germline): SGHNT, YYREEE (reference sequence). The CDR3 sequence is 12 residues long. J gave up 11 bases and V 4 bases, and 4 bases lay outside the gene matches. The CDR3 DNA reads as TGTGCCAGCAGCCTGAACAGGGGGAAACTGTTTTTT. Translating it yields CASSLNRGKLFF. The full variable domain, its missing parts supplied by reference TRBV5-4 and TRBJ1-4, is ETGVTQSPTHLIKTRGQQVTLRCSSQSGHNTVSWYQQALGQGPQFIFQYYREEENGRGNFPPRFSGLQFPNYSSELNVNALELDDSALYLCASSLNRGKLFFGSGTQLSVL.

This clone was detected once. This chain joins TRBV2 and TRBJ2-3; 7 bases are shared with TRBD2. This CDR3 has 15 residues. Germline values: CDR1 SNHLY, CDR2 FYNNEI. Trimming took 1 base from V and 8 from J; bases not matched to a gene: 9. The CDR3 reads CASSEDLASGRTQYF. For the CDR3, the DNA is TGTGCCAGCAGTGAAGACCTGGCTAGCGGCCGTACGCAGTATTTT.